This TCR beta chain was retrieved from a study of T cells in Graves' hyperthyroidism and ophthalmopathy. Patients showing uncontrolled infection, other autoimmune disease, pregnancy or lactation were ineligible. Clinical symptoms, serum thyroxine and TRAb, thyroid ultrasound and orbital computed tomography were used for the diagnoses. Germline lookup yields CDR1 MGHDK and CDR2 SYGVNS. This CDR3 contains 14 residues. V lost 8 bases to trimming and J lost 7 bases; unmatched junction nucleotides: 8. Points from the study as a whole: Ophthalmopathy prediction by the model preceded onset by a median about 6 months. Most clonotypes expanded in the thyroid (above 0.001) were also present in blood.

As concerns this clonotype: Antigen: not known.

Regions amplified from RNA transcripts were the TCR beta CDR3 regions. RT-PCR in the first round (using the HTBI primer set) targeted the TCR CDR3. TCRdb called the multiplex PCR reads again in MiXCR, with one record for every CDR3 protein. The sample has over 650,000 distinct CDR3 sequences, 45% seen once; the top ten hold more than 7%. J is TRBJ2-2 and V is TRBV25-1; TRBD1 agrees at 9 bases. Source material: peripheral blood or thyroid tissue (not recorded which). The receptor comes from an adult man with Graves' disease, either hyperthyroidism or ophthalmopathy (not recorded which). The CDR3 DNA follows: TGTGCCAGCCTGGGACAGGGATCTGACGGGGAGCTGTTTTTT. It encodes CASLGQGSDGELFF.